This T cell receptor (beta chain) derives from a study of T cell repertoires and HLA-DP antigens. Assay: immunoSEQ multiplex PCR; the TCRdb copy retains only in-frame clones and omits some. Among about 89,000 clones, about nine tenths were seen once, and the ten largest hold roughly 1.5%. This clone appeared a few times. Its specificity is unknown. The specimen was CD4+ T cells from PBMCs. This receptor was obtained from a man over 45 in good health and CMV-seronegative.

CDR3 residues: CASSKRTSGGGDTQYF. Here the CDR3 DNA reads TGTGCCAGTAGTAAAAGGACTAGCGGGGGTGGAGATACGCAGTATTTT. The chain combines TRBV19 with TRBJ2-3, with 13 bases fitting TRBD2. This CDR3 contains 16 residues. V lost 4 bases, J lost 5 bases, and 6 bases stayed unmatched. Germline lookup yields CDR1 LNHDA and CDR2 SQIVND (reference sequence).